This entry describes one TCR beta chain. The clone's antigen remains unknown. Within one base of it there is no much larger clone, and no base qualities were kept. The treatment or condition label corresponds to: live attenuated yellow fever vaccine strain. At each blood-draw timepoint, two biological replicates of bulk PBMCs were collected. PBMCs were isolated from peripheral blood using a standard Ficoll-Paque protocol. RNA was extracted with TriZol from bulk PBMCs, CD4 and CD8 fractions, and dextramer-positive and dextramer-negative fractions. This record comes from a study of T cells after yellow fever vaccination (dated by TCRdb to the late 2010s). Context from the whole study: The SMART-Seq v4 Ultra Low Input RNA kit was used to prepare libraries from fractions with low cell numbers. To follow T-cell clones before and after both primary and booster YFV17D yellow fever vaccination, bulk TCR alpha and beta repertoires underwent longitudinal sequencing. Two healthy male donors, one aged 18 to 29 and one aged 30 to 40 years, were included in the cohort. Blood was collected at multiple timepoints before and after primary and secondary immunization, and bulk PBMC replicates and cell subsets were isolated.

The CDR3 runs 15 residues from the cysteine to the phenylalanine. Left in the record is the CDR3 DNA by itself, 45 bases read in frame from the first base. V and J are trimmed by 4 bases and 5 bases, and the gene matches miss 10 bases of the junction. Synthesis of TCR cDNA relied on 5'RACE template switching, a step that introduced a universal primer site along with unique molecular identifiers. cDNA synthesis was primed from both the TCR alpha and TCR beta constant segments. Library amplification involved two PCR steps, and the second step added sample barcodes and sequencing adapters. Sequencing of libraries was performed on Illumina HiSeq 2500 (2x100 bp) or NovaSeq (2x150 bp). The study's processing was this. Reads were demultiplexed and collapsed into UMI consensus sequences with MIGEC, and V(D)J alignment was performed with MiXCR. Using edgeR on replicate PBMC samples, clonotypes were called vaccine-responding if FDR was below 0.01 and the log2 fold change was above 5 up to day 15. CD4 or CD8 identity was assigned to each bulk clonotype according to whether the clonotype was present at higher abundance in the sequenced CD4 repertoire or the sequenced CD8 repertoire. TCRdb redid the processing of the public reads, applying fastp at Q25 and MiXCR, and retained in-frame beta chains. Every distinct CDR3 protein forms one entry, paired with its most common genes and DNA. TCRdb, not the original authors, processed these V and J calls. The sample profile shows about 370,000 distinct CDR3 sequences; around a tenth of them were found once. Together, the top ten hold 15% to 20% of the sample.

Points the paper makes about the study in general: Only a couple of donors were included in the study, so the extent to which the findings can be generalized is limited. After the booster, most of the clones that had expanded following primary vaccination were detected again (approximately 95% of CD4 and 85% to 90% of CD8), which suggests that memory was broadly maintained. Compared with the primary T-cell response, the secondary T-cell response was weaker but faster, peaking on day 5 rather than day 15. A small fraction of clonotypes appeared in both the CD4 and CD8 compartments, likely as a result of convergent recombination. Computational filtering was needed because FACS-sorted repertoires could contain abundant contaminating clonotypes from the bulk population.

The chain employs TRBV12-3 or TRBV12-4 and TRBJ1-1; 7 middle bases align to TRBD1. Source: PBMCs, taken on the day of the first yellow fever vaccination. This receptor was taken from a young man who received the YFV17D yellow fever vaccine. The CDR3 has the sequence CASSSTGKRRTEAFF. The nucleotide sequence is given as TGTGCCAGCAGTTCGACAGGGAAAAGAAGGACTGAAGCTTTCTTT.